The table lists the clone carrying this T cell receptor (beta chain) with many counts. Trimming took 0 bases from V and 0 from J, leaving 6 bases between them. This CDR3 comprises 15 residues. Germline V gives CDR1 SGDLS, CDR2 YYNGEE. The data derive from a study of Graves' ophthalmopathy and Graves' hyperthyroidism. Physicians reached a diagnosis by relying on clinical symptoms, serum thyroxine, TRAb, thyroid ultrasound and orbital computed tomography. From RNA, the CDR3 regions of TCR beta chains were amplified and sequenced. Second-round multiplex PCR came after first-round RT-PCR with HTBI primers. TCRdb reanalysed the multiplex PCR reads using MiXCR and keeps one entry per CDR3 protein. The table has a few hundred thousand distinct CDR3 sequences, approximately 18% seen once.

Sequencing used peripheral blood. The rearrangement links TRBV9 to TRBJ2-2, with D possibly matching TRBD1 (5 bases). The receptor was isolated from an adult woman with stable Graves' hyperthyroidism. CDR3 amino acids: CASSVGTTNTGELFF. CDR3 DNA: TGTGCCAGCAGCGTAGGGACAACGAACACCGGGGAGCTGTTTTTT.